One sample yielded the 2 T cell receptor beta chains listed below, sequenced in a study of cytomegalovirus exposure and HLA in healthy donors. PCR primers comprised 60 Vbeta and 13 Jbeta primers. The method was immunoSEQ multiplex PCR; TCRdb's version includes in-frame clones alone and lacks a portion of them. Among around 130,000 clones, 74% were seen once, and the ten largest hold approximately 7%. Input material: PBMCs. These TCRs come from a man in his forties in good health and CMV-seropositive.

This clone was counted only a few times. The genes are TRBV15 and TRBJ1-5, with 11 bases identical to TRBD1. V was clipped by 4 bases and J by 7 bases; unmatched bases: 6. The CDR3 length is 15 residues. Germline V gene sequence: CDR1 LNHNV, CDR2 YYDKDF (reference sequence). CDR3 in DNA: TGTGCCACCAGCAACCGGGACAGGGGGAACCAGCCCCAGCATTTT. Translating it yields CATSNRDRGNQPQHF.

This rearrangement joins TRBV6-5 to TRBJ2-1; 9 bases fit TRBD1. The germline gives CDR1 MNHEY, CDR2 SVGAGI. The CDR3 has 14 amino acids. The J segment lost 7 bases and the V segment lost 8 bases, leaving 9 bases of the junction unmatched. This CDR3 reads CASEGQGLKNEQFF. The CDR3 coding sequence is TGTGCCAGCGAAGGACAGGGGCTTAAGAATGAGCAGTTCTTC.